The rows below give T cell receptor beta chains drawn from one sample of a study of cytomegalovirus exposure and HLA in healthy donors. Data came from immunoSEQ multiplex PCR; TCRdb stores just in-frame clones and leaves some out. Of about 160,000 clones listed, over 60% are singletons. The source material was PBMCs. These receptors originate from a woman aged 45 to 65 in good health and CMV-seropositive. Both conserved end residues are part of each CDR3. D genes are given only for firm matches. Clone size is stated in some rows and not others, as once, few, many or a class when expanded.

v_call	d_call	j_call	clone_size	cdr3_nt	cdr3_aa
TRBV7-7	TRBD2	TRBJ2-3	few	TGTGCTAGCAGCTTAGGCGGGGGGGGCGATACGCAGTATTTT	CASSLGGGGDTQYF
TRBV4-1	TRBD1	TRBJ2-7	once	TGCGCCAGCAGCTTACCCGGGACAGATCCCTACGAGCAGTACTTC	CASSLPGTDPYEQYF
TRBV27	NA	TRBJ2-2	NA	TGTGCCAGCATGGGTAGCAAGAACACCGGGGAGCTGTTTTTT	CASMGSKNTGELFF
TRBV7-2	NA	TRBJ2-2	NA	TGTGCCAGCAGCATCGGTCCCGGGAGACCGACGCAAGGCGGGGAGCTGTTTTTT	CASSIGPGRPTQGGELFF
TRBV10-3	NA	TRBJ2-5	NA	TGTGCCATCAGTGAGGGCATCCAAGAGACCCAGTACTTC	CAISEGIQETQYF
TRBV11-2	NA	TRBJ2-7	NA	TGTGCCAGCAGCTACCGGGTCTACGAGCAGTACTTC	CASSYRVYEQYF
TRBV30	TRBD2	TRBJ2-7	NA	TGTGCCTGGAACAGACACTTCTCGGGGGGCTACGAGCAGTACTTC	CAWNRHFSGGYEQYF
TRBV6-1	TRBD1	TRBJ1-5	NA	TGTGCCAGCGGGACAGGGGGACATCAGCCCCAGCATTTT	CASGTGGHQPQHF
TRBV9	TRBD2	TRBJ2-2	NA	TGTGCCAGCAGCGGGACTAGTCAGTTGCACACCGGGGAGCTGTTTTTT	CASSGTSQLHTGELFF
TRBV5-1	TRBD2	TRBJ2-2	NA	TGCGCCAGCAGCGAGATAGCGGGGAAGTCCGGGGAGCTGTTTTTT	CASSEIAGKSGELFF
TRBV28	TRBD1	TRBJ1-3	once	TGTGCCAGCAGTTTCAGGGGGGCGCGGTATACCGGAAACACCATATATTTT	CASSFRGARYTGNTIYF
TRBV10-3	TRBD1	TRBJ1-2	NA	TGTGCCATTTGGGACAGCTATGGCTACACCTTC	CAIWDSYGYTF
TRBV6-1	NA	TRBJ1-3	once	TGTGCCAGCAGTGACACAGGCCTGTCACGCTCTGGAAACACCATATATTTT	CASSDTGLSRSGNTIYF
TRBV19	TRBD2	TRBJ2-7	NA	TGTGCCAGTAGCCCTAGCGGGAGTACATACGAGCAGTACTTC	CASSPSGSTYEQYF
TRBV4-2	NA	TRBJ2-3	NA	TGTGCCAGCAGCCTTCAGTCCGGGGGAGTAGGCACAGATACGCAGTATTTT	CASSLQSGGVGTDTQYF
TRBV6-5	TRBD2	TRBJ2-1	NA	TGTGCCAGCAGTCGACTAGCGGGAGGTTACATTGAGCAGTTCTTC	CASSRLAGGYIEQFF
TRBV5-4	NA	TRBJ2-3	NA	TGTGCCAGCACCTCGGCCGGGGGCACAGATACGCAGTATTTT	CASTSAGGTDTQYF
TRBV6-1	TRBD1	TRBJ1-2	NA	TGTGCCAGCAGGACAGGGGACTATGGCTACACCTTC	CASRTGDYGYTF
TRBV6-6	NA	TRBJ1-1	NA	TGTGCCAGCAGTTACTCACCAAGTAGCATGAACACTGAAGCTTTCTTT	CASSYSPSSMNTEAFF
TRBV5-1	NA	TRBJ2-7	NA	TGCGCCAGCAGCTTGCTGCAGTCCACCTACGAGCAGTACTTC	CASSLLQSTYEQYF
TRBV11-3	TRBD2	TRBJ2-1	few	TGTGCCAGCAGCTTACGCGGGGGAACTTACAATGAGCAGTTCTTC	CASSLRGGTYNEQFF
TRBV7-9	TRBD1	TRBJ2-3	NA	TGTGCCAGCAGCTTAACAGGGGGCATGACAGATACGCAGTATTTT	CASSLTGGMTDTQYF
TRBV28	NA	TRBJ1-1	NA	TGTGCCAGCAGGCGCGGGACTTACGCATCATACACTGAAGCTTTCTTT	CASRRGTYASYTEAFF
TRBV10-1	TRBD1	TRBJ2-5	NA	TGCGCCAGCAGTGCAATCCCGGGACAGGGCTTCGAGACCCAGTACTTC	CASSAIPGQGFETQYF
TRBV28	TRBD1	TRBJ1-6	NA	TGTGCCAGCAGTTCTGGGACAGGAGTCTATAATTCACCCCTCCACTTT	CASSSGTGVYNSPLHF
TRBV19	NA	TRBJ1-5	NA	TGTGCCAGTAGTTACGGGTCCAGCAATCAGCCCCAGCATTTT	CASSYGSSNQPQHF
TRBV9	NA	TRBJ1-3	NA	TGTGCCAGCAGCGTAGGCAGCTCTGGAAACACCATATATTTT	CASSVGSSGNTIYF
TRBV7-9	NA	TRBJ2-7	NA	TGTGCCAGCAGCTTAATCGGGTCCCCCTACGAGCAGTACTTC	CASSLIGSPYEQYF
TRBV28	TRBD1	TRBJ1-5	NA	TGTGCCAGCAGCCCAGGAGGGGGCCACAATCAGCCCCAGCATTTT	CASSPGGGHNQPQHF
TRBV5-4	TRBD2	TRBJ2-4	NA	TGTGCCAGCAGCTTGGAGGGGCGGGTTAGCGGGAACATTCAGTACTTC	CASSLEGRVSGNIQYF
TRBV6-1	NA	TRBJ1-2	few	TGTGCCAGCAGTGAAGCGCCCCCATCCGAGTTAACCTTC	CASSEAPPSELTF
TRBV9	TRBD2	TRBJ2-7	NA	TGTGCCAGCAGCGCGACCCCGGGACTAGGAGGCTCCGAGCAGTACTTC	CASSATPGLGGSEQYF
TRBV2	TRBD1	TRBJ1-1	NA	TGTGCCAGCAGACCCCTCCTCGGACAGGGAGTCACTGAAGCTTTCTTT	CASRPLLGQGVTEAFF
TRBV19	TRBD2	TRBJ2-4	once	TGTGCCAGTAGTCCCACAGCACGGACTAGCGGTCCCAAAAACATTCAGTACTTC	CASSPTARTSGPKNIQYF
TRBV2	NA	TRBJ2-5	NA	TGTGCCAGCAGTGAACCGGCAGGGGTTGGAGAGACCCAGTACTTC	CASSEPAGVGETQYF
TRBV19	NA	TRBJ1-1	NA	TGTGCCAGTAGTATTGAGCAGGTGAACACTGAAGCTTTCTTT	CASSIEQVNTEAFF
TRBV13	NA	TRBJ1-1	NA	TGTGCCAGCAGCTTGCGGCTTGAAGCTTTCTTT	CASSLRLEAFF
TRBV6-5	TRBD1	TRBJ2-7	NA	TGTGCCAGCCGGACCCTGGGACAGTCCTACGAGCAGTACTTC	CASRTLGQSYEQYF
TRBV5-1	TRBD2	TRBJ2-5	NA	TGCGCCAGCAGCTTACTAGCGGGAGGGGAGACCCAGTACTTC	CASSLLAGGETQYF
TRBV10-3	NA	TRBJ1-2	NA	TGTGCCATCAAGTCAGGTAGCGGTAACTATGGCTACACCTTC	CAIKSGSGNYGYTF
TRBV19	TRBD1	TRBJ1-1	once	TGTGCCAGTAGTTCGACAGGGGCGGGTGAAGCTTTCTTT	CASSSTGAGEAFF
TRBV10-3	NA	TRBJ1-2	NA	TGTGCCATCAGTGAGTCGAATCACGGTTCGACGCGGGCTGGCTACACCTTC	CAISESNHGSTRAGYTF